These 6 T cell receptor beta chains were all obtained from the same sample, sequenced in a study of blood T cell repertoires in COVID-19. TCRdb's table, derived via immunoSEQ multiplex PCR, lists solely in-frame clones and lacks some. The repertoire holds approximately 320,000 clones, with just under 90% as singletons. Material for sequencing was peripheral blood. The receptors derive from a woman aged 25 to 39 with COVID-19, enrolled during active disease.

V gene TRBV2 combines with J gene TRBJ1-1, with D unresolved. V gave up 7 bases and J gave up 1 base, with 10 bases separating them. The CDR3 has 13 amino acids. The germline gives CDR1 SNHLY, CDR2 FYNNEI. The CDR3 DNA reads TGTGCCAGCACCTTCGAGGGGAACACTGAAGCTTTCTTT. It encodes CASTFEGNTEAFF.

The chain links TRBV4-1 to TRBJ2-7; D unclear. The CDR3 covers 13 residues. V dropped 4 bases and J dropped 2 bases, with 9 bases sitting between them. Germline V gene data show CDR1 as MGHRA and CDR2 as YSYEKL. The CDR3 region is CASSPTEAYEQYF. CDR3 DNA: TGCGCCAGCAGCCCGACCGAGGCCTACGAGCAGTACTTC.

V gene TRBV6-1 combines with J gene TRBJ2-7; 7 bases match TRBD2. The CDR3 is made up of 17 amino acids. CDR1 is MNHNS and CDR2 is SASEGT in the germline V gene. Trimming took 1 base from V and 1 from J; bases not matched to a gene: 10. The CDR3 sequence: CASSEGMSGGSSYEQYF. Written as DNA, the CDR3 is TGTGCCAGCAGTGAAGGAATGTCCGGGGGGTCTTCCTACGAGCAGTACTTC.

The rearrangement joins TRBV19 to TRBJ2-2; no clear D gene. Germline CDR1 is LNHDA and CDR2 is SQIVND (reference sequence). Trimming shortened V by 1 base and J by 1 base, and 4 bases separated the two germline ends. The CDR3 length is 14 residues. The CDR3 here is CASSIVQNTGELFF. CDR3 sequence (DNA): TGTGCCAGTAGTATAGTTCAGAACACCGGGGAGCTGTTTTTT.

V usage is TRBV11-3 and J usage is TRBJ2-2, with 7 bases fitting TRBD1. This CDR3 region has 14 residues. V dropped 5 bases and J dropped 3; count of bases not matched to a gene: 3. Germline values: CDR1 SGHNT, CDR2 YENEEA. The CDR3 bases are TGTGCCAGCAGCGAAACAGGGGACACCGGGGAGCTGTTTTTT. Translated, it gives CASSETGDTGELFF.

CDR3 amino acids: CASSEPTSGGDDQETQYF. The CDR3 DNA sequence: TGCGCCAGCAGTGAGCCGACTAGCGGGGGAGACGATCAAGAGACCCAGTACTTC. V usage is TRBV10-2 and J usage is TRBJ2-5, with 12 positions matching TRBD2. The V and J ends lost 2 bases and 2 bases, in that order; junction bases with no gene match: 9. From germline, CDR1 is WSHSY and CDR2 SAAADI. CDR3 size: 18 residues.